This TCR beta chain comes out of a study of blood T cell repertoires in COVID-19. Study summary: From the United States, Italy and Spain came samples of acute and convalescent COVID-19. T cells, B-cell-depleted T cells, or PBMCs supplied cDNA or gDNA.

Germline V CDR1 and CDR2: SNHLY, FYNNEI. The CDR3 runs 14 residues. The V segment lost 7 bases and the J segment 0 bases; nucleotides outside the gene matches: 2. What the recovered Cohort 3 donors had was two negative PCRs, clearance, or symptom resolution. TCRdb keeps only in-frame clones here, not all; method: immunoSEQ multiplex PCR. Of over 200,000 clones in the sample, roughly four fifths are singletons; the top ten hold roughly 1.8%. The receptor was derived from a man aged 60-69 years who had recovered from COVID-19. The sequenced sample was PBMCs or T cells enriched from blood (not recorded which). This rearrangement joins TRBV2 to TRBJ2-2; 7 bases match TRBD2. The CDR3 DNA sequence: TGTGCCAGCACGGGGGGTGCGAACACCGGGGAGCTGTTTTTT. This translates into CASTGGANTGELFF.